The rows below give T cell receptor beta chains drawn from one sample of a study of blood T cell repertoires in COVID-19. Clones were read by immunoSEQ multiplex PCR, and TCRdb kept only the in-frame ones, dropping some. The table includes about 270,000 clones, around 86% detected once. The sample was peripheral blood. All receptors derive from a human donor in a cohort sampled during active COVID-19. Both conserved end residues are part of each CDR3. A D gene is named only where the DNA matches it firmly. A clone size is listed for some rows: how often the clone was seen (once, few, many), or a class if it is expanded.

TRBV19	TRBD1	TRBJ2-7	NA	TGTGCCAGTAGTGCCCGACAGGGGGACGAGCAGTACTTC	CASSARQGDEQYF
TRBV7-8	TRBD1	TRBJ2-7	NA	TGTGCCAGCAGCTCCCGACAGGGTAGCTCCTACGAGCAGTACTTC	CASSSRQGSSYEQYF
TRBV30	NA	TRBJ2-3	NA	TGTGCCTGGAATAGCGGGCAGGGGAGCACAGATACGCAGTATTTT	CAWNSGQGSTDTQYF
TRBV14	TRBD1	TRBJ1-1	NA	TGTGCCAGCAGCCCTGGCCCGAGACAGGGTCTTAACACTGAAGCTTTCTTT	CASSPGPRQGLNTEAFF
TRBV14	NA	TRBJ2-3	NA	TGTGCCAGCAGCCAAAATGTCGGGAACACAGATACGCAGTATTTT	CASSQNVGNTDTQYF
TRBV12-3/TRBV12-4	NA	TRBJ1-1	NA	TGTGCCATCTCTAGGGGGTACACTGAAGCTTTCTTT	CAISRGYTEAFF
TRBV5-1	TRBD1	TRBJ2-7	NA	TGCGCCAGCGGTTCGACAGGGGGATCCTACGAGCAGTACTTC	CASGSTGGSYEQYF
TRBV18	NA	TRBJ2-7	NA	TGTGCCAGCACAACCAGGGCCGGTGGGGCCTACGAGCAGTACTTC	CASTTRAGGAYEQYF
TRBV6-1	TRBD1	TRBJ1-1	NA	TGTGCCAGCAGTGACAGGATGGGAACCGGGACAGGGAATCAAGCTTTCTTT	CASSDRMGTGTGNQAFF
TRBV19	NA	TRBJ1-2	few	TGTGCCAGACCGGTTGGCTACACCTTC	CARPVGYTF
TRBV13	NA	TRBJ2-5	NA	TGTGCCAGCAGCCAACAAGAGACCCAGTACTTC	CASSQQETQYF
TRBV7-8	NA	TRBJ2-1	NA	TGTGCCAGCAGCTTAGGGCCTAGAGGAATGATTTACAATGAGCAGTTCTTC	CASSLGPRGMIYNEQFF
TRBV7-2	NA	TRBJ2-7	NA	TGTGCCAGCAGCTTAGATAGCGCTGCCTACGAGCAGTACTTC	CASSLDSAAYEQYF
TRBV2	NA	TRBJ1-2	NA	TGTGCCAGCAGTGAGGTAACCAGCTATGGCTACACCTTC	CASSEVTSYGYTF
TRBV7-3	NA	TRBJ2-2	NA	TGTGCCAGCAGCCCCTTCGGGGGTGCAGGGGGCACCGGGGAGCTGTTTTTT	CASSPFGGAGGTGELFF
TRBV9	NA	TRBJ2-5	NA	TGTGCCAGCAGCGATCGATTGGGGCGAGAGACCCAGTACTTC	CASSDRLGRETQYF
TRBV19	NA	TRBJ2-1	NA	TGTGCCAGTAGGACTACCGGGTCTTCCCCACATGAGCAGTTCTTC	CASRTTGSSPHEQFF
TRBV18	NA	TRBJ2-7	NA	TGTGCCAGCTCAAGGGACATCGTCTACGAGCAGTACTTC	CASSRDIVYEQYF
TRBV3-1/TRBV3-2	NA	TRBJ2-2	NA	TGTGCCAGCAGCCTGTTACCCAGTGGAGACACCGGGGAGCTGTTTTTT	CASSLLPSGDTGELFF
TRBV27	TRBD2	TRBJ2-1	NA	TGTGCCAGCAGTTCGGGTAGCGGGAGAGGCGGGGGATCCTACAATGAGCAGTTCTTC	CASSSGSGRGGGSYNEQFF
TRBV18	NA	TRBJ2-7	NA	TGTGCCAGCTCACCAATCCGGGTAGCAGACTACGAGCAGTACTTC	CASSPIRVADYEQYF
TRBV5-5	NA	TRBJ2-5	few	TGTGCCAGCAGCTTGGGAAGGGGTTATGCCCTTCGAAGAGAGACCCAGTACTTC	CASSLGRGYALRRETQYF
TRBV9	NA	TRBJ2-7	NA	TGTGCCAGCAGCGTAGAGCCCGGCGGAAGCTACGAGCAGTACTTC	CASSVEPGGSYEQYF
TRBV4-3	TRBD2	TRBJ2-7	NA	TGCGCCAGCAGCCAAGATAAGGGCGGGGGCTACGAGCAGTACTTC	CASSQDKGGGYEQYF
TRBV5-1	TRBD2	TRBJ2-3	NA	TGCGCCAGCAGCTTGATGGGGCTAGCGGGAGGCACAGATACGCAGTATTTT	CASSLMGLAGGTDTQYF
TRBV3-1/TRBV3-2	NA	TRBJ2-7	NA	TGTGCCAGCAGCCCCCTTACGACAGGTGAGCAGTACTTC	CASSPLTTGEQYF
TRBV13	NA	TRBJ1-5	NA	TGTGCCAGCAGCTTGCAGGGTTTTCAGCCCCAGCATTTT	CASSLQGFQPQHF
TRBV19	TRBD2	TRBJ2-1	NA	TGTGCCAGTAGTATAGGCGGGGGACTAGCGGGAGAAAATGAGCAGTTCTTC	CASSIGGGLAGENEQFF
TRBV5-1	NA	TRBJ1-1	NA	TGCGCCAGCAGCTTGGCTTTGAACACTGAAGCTTTCTTT	CASSLALNTEAFF
TRBV20-1	NA	TRBJ2-1	NA	TGCAGTGCTAGTCGGGGCAATGAGCAGTTCTTC	CSASRGNEQFF
TRBV25-1	NA	TRBJ2-7	once	TGTGCCAGCAGTGGTTCCAGGGTAAGGAGTGAGCAGTACTTC	CASSGSRVRSEQYF
TRBV24-1	TRBD2	TRBJ2-2	once	TGTGCCACCAGTGTCTCAGCGGGAGGGCCTGAGGCCGGGGAGCTGTTTTTT	CATSVSAGGPEAGELFF
TRBV19	NA	TRBJ2-6	NA	TGTGCCAGCTTTGAGGGCCCTGGGGCCAACGTCCTGACTTTC	CASFEGPGANVLTF
TRBV19	TRBD2	TRBJ2-7	NA	TGTGCCAGTAGTATAGAAGCGGGAAGGGTGTACGAGCAGTACTTC	CASSIEAGRVYEQYF
TRBV7-3	NA	TRBJ1-1	NA	TGTGCCAGCAGCTTAACGGGGAGGGCCGAGAGACCTGAAGCTTTCTTT	CASSLTGRAERPEAFF
TRBV6-2/TRBV6-3	TRBD1	TRBJ1-2	NA	TGTGCCAGCAGTTACGCAGCAGGGGGCGGCTACACCTTC	CASSYAAGGGYTF
TRBV6-1	NA	TRBJ1-6	NA	TGTGCCAGCAGTGGGAGCTGGCGCCGAGCTAATTCACCCCTCCACTTT	CASSGSWRRANSPLHF
TRBV9	TRBD1	TRBJ2-1	NA	TGTGCCAGCAGCGTGACAGGGAATAATGAGGATGAGCAGTTCTTC	CASSVTGNNEDEQFF
TRBV10-3	TRBD2	TRBJ2-1	NA	TGTGCCATCACGGGGGGACTAGTGGGCTCCAATGAGCAGTTCTTC	CAITGGLVGSNEQFF
TRBV15	NA	TRBJ2-7	once	TGTGCCACCAGCAGAGATCACCAGAAGGAGGGGCCCTACGAGCAGTACTTC	CATSRDHQKEGPYEQYF
TRBV6-6	NA	TRBJ1-4	NA	TGTGCCAGCAGTGGGGGGGGAGGGGCGGAAAAACTGTTTTTT	CASSGGGGAEKLFF
TRBV29-1	NA	TRBJ1-2	NA	TGCAGCGTTGGGGCGTCGAAAACTGGCTACACCTTC	CSVGASKTGYTF
TRBV4-1	TRBD2	TRBJ2-2	NA	TGCGCCAGCAGCCAAGTTCGAGCGGGAGTTTCGACCGGGGAGCTGTTTTTT	CASSQVRAGVSTGELFF
TRBV27	TRBD1	TRBJ1-5	NA	TGTGCCAGCAGTCACGGACAGGGCAATCAGCCCCAGCATTTT	CASSHGQGNQPQHF
TRBV19	TRBD1	TRBJ1-5	once	TGTGCCAGTACCGCGGGGGACAGGGGCAATCAGCCCCAGCATTTT	CASTAGDRGNQPQHF
TRBV28	NA	TRBJ1-2	NA	TGTGCCAGCAGTAACGTACAGGGCTATGGCTACACCTTC	CASSNVQGYGYTF